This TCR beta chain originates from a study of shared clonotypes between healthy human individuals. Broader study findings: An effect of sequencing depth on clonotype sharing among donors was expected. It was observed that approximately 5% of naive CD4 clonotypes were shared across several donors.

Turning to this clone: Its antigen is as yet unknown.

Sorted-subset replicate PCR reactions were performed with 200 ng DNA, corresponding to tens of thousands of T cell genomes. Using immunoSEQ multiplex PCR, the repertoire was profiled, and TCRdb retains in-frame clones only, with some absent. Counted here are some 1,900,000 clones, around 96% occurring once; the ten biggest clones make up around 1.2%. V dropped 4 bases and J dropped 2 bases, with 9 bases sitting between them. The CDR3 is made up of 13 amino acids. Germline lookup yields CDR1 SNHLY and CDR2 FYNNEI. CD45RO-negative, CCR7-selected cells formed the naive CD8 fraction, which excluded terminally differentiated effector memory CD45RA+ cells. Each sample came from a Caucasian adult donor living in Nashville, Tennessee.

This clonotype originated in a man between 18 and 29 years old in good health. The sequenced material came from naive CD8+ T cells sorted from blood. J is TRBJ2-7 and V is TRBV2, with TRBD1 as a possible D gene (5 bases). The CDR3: CASSAGRAYEQYF. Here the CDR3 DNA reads TGTGCCAGCAGTGCGGGCAGGGCCTACGAGCAGTACTTC.